The source of this T cell receptor (beta chain) is a study of blood T cell repertoires in COVID-19. As for the study in general: COVID-19 samples from acute and convalescent phases originated in the United States, Italy and Spain. From T cells, B-cell-depleted T cells, or PBMCs came the material, which was cDNA or gDNA.

Germline CDR1 is KGHSH and CDR2 is LQKENI. Losses at the gene ends were 4 bases for V and 1 base for J; bases not matched to a gene: 5. This CDR3 comprises 15 residues. In the original workflow: Reference gene primer amplification gave nucleated cell count estimates. The assay was immunoSEQ multiplex PCR, and TCRdb's table has in-frame clones only and misses some. The V and J calls and clone size are taken from that table; D and trimming were inferred from the DNA. The data contain some 62,000 clones, roughly four fifths of them singletons. J is TRBJ1-1 and V is TRBV18; 8 bases agree with TRBD1. The source is a man aged 55 to 70 with acute or convalescent COVID-19. The sequencing input was peripheral blood. The CDR3 bases are TGTGCCAGCTCACTTTCCGGGACAGGGAACACTGAAGCTTTCTTT. Amino acids: CASSLSGTGNTEAFF. Using reference TRBV18 and TRBJ1-1 for the parts outside the CDR3, the full variable domain is NAGVMQNPRHLVRRRGQEARLRCSPMKGHSHVYWYRQLPEEGLKFMVYLQKENIIDESGMPKERFSAEFPKEGPSILRIQQVVRGDSAAYFCASSLSGTGNTEAFFGQGTRLTVV.